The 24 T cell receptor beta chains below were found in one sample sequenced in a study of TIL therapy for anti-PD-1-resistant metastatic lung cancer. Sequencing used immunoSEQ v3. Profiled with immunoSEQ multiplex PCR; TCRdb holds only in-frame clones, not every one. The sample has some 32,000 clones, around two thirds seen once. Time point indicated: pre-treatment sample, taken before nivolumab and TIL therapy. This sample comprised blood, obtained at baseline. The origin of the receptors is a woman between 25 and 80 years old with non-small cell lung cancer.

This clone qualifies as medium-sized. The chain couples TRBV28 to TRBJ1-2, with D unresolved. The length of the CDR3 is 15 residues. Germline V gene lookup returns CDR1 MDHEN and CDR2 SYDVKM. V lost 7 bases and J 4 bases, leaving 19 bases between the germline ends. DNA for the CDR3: TGTGCCAGCACCAGGACGGGTTTGGTGGGCTATGGCTACACCTTC. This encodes CASTRTGLVGYGYTF.

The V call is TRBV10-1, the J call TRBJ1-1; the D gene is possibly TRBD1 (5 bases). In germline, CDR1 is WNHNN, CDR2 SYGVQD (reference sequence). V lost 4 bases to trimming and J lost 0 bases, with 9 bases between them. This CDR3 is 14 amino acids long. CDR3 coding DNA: TGCGCCAGCAGTGTAGACAGCTTGAACACTGAAGCTTTCTTT. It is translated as CASSVDSLNTEAFF.

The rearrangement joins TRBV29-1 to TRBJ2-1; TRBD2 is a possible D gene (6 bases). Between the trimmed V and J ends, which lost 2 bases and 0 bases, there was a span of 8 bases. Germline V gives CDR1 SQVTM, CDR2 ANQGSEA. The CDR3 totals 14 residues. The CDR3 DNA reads TGCAGCGTTGAACCGGGACTCTCCTACAATGAGCAGTTCTTC. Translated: CSVEPGLSYNEQFF.

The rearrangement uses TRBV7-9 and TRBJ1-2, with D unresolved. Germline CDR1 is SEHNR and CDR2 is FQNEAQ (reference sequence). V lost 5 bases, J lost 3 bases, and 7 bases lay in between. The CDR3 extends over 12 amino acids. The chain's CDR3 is CASSPMDYGYTF. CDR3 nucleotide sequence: TGTGCCAGCAGCCCTATGGACTATGGCTACACCTTC.

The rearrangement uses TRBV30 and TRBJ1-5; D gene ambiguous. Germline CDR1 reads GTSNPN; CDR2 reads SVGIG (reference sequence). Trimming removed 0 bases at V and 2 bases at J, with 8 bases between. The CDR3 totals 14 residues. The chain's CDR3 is CAWSVYRGNQPQHF. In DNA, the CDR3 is TGTGCCTGGAGTGTTTATAGGGGCAATCAGCCCCAGCATTTT.

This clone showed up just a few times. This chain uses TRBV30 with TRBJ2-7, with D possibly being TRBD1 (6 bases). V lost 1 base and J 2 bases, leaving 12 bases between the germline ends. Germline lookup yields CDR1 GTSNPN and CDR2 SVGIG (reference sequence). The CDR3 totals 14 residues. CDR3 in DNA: TGTGCCTGGAGTGAGCAGGGGTTCGCCTACGAGCAGTACTTC. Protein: CAWSEQGFAYEQYF.

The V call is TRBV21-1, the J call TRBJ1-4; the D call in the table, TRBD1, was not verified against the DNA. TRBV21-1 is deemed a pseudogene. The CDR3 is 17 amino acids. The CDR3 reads CASSIPIHRGPDEKLFF. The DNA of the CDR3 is TGTGCCAGCAGCATACCTATCCACAGGGGCCCGGATGAAAAACTGTTTTTT.

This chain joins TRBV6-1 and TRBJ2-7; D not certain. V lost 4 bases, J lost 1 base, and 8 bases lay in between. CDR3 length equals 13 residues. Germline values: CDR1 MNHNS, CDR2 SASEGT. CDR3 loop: CASSAYFSYEQYF. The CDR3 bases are TGTGCCAGCAGTGCATACTTTTCCTACGAGCAGTACTTC.

CDR3 sequence reads: CASSGYTGPNTEAFF. The CDR3 region has the DNA TGTGCCAGCAGCGGTTACACGGGGCCGAACACTGAAGCTTTCTTT. J is TRBJ1-1 and V is TRBV9; D possibly corresponds to TRBD1 (5 bases). V was pared by 3 bases and J by 1 base, with 13 bases between. Germline CDR1 is SGDLS and CDR2 is YYNGEE. The CDR3 is made up of 15 amino acids.

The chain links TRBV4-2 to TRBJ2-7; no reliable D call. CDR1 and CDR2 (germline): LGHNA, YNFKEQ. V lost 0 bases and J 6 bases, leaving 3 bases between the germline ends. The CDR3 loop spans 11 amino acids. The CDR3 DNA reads TGTGCCAGCAGCCAAGAGCTCGAGCAGTACTTC. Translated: CASSQELEQYF.

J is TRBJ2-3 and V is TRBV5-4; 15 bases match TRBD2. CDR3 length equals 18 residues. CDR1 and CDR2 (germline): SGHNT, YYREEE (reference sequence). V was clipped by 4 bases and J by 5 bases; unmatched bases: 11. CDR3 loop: CASSVGLAGGPVLDTQYF. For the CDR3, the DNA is TGTGCCAGCAGCGTCGGACTAGCGGGAGGGCCGGTTTTAGATACGCAGTATTTT.

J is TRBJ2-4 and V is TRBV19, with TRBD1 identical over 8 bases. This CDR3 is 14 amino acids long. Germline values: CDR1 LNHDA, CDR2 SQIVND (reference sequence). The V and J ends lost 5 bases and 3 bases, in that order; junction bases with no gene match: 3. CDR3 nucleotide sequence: TGTGCCAGTAGTGCTACAGGGGGCAAAAACATTCAGTACTTC. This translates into CASSATGGKNIQYF.

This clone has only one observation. The CDR3 loop reads CASGQANSGANVLTF. The DNA of the CDR3 is TGTGCCAGCGGACAGGCAAATTCTGGGGCCAACGTCCTGACTTTC. The V gene is TRBV2, the J gene TRBJ2-6; 7 bases map to TRBD1. The CDR3 is made up of 15 amino acids. Unmatched junction bases numbered 5, after V lost 8 bases and J lost 1 base. Germline V lookup: CDR1 SNHLY, CDR2 FYNNEI.

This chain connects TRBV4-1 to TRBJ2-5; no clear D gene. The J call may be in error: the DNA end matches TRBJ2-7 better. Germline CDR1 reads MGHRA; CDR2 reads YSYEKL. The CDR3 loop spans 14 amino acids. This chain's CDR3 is CASSPRSFVNEQYF. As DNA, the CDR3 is TGCGCCAGCAGCCCTCGTTCTTTTGTCAACGAGCAGTACTTC.

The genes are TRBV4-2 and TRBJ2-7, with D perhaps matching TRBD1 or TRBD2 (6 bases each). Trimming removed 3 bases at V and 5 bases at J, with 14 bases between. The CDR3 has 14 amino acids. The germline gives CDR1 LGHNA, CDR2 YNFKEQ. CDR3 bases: TGTGCCAGCAGCCAGATAGGGGGGAATAACGAGCAGTACTTC. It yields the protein CASSQIGGNNEQYF.

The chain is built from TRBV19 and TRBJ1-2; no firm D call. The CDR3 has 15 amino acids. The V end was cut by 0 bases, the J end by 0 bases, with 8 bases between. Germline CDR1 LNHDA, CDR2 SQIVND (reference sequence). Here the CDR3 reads CASSIDLAANYGYTF. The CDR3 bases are TGTGCCAGTAGTATAGATTTGGCAGCTAACTATGGCTACACCTTC.

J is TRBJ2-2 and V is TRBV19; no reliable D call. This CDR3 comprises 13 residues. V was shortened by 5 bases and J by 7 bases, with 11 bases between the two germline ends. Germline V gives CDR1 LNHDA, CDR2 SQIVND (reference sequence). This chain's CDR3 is CASSPDQFGELFF. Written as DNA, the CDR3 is TGTGCCAGTAGTCCGGACCAGTTCGGGGAGCTGTTTTTT. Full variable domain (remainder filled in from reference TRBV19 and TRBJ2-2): DGGITQSPKYLFRKEGQNVTLSCEQNLNHDAMYWYRQDPGQGLRLIYYSQIVNDFQKGDIAEGYSVSREKKESFPLTVTSAQKNPTAFYLCASSPDQFGELFFGEGSRLTVL.

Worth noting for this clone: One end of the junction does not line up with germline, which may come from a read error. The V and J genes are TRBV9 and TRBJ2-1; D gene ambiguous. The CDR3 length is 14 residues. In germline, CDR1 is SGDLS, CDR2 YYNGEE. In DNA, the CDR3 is TGTGCCAGCACCGTATCGGGTAGGGCTAGTGAGCAGTTCTTC. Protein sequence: CASTVSGRASEQFF.

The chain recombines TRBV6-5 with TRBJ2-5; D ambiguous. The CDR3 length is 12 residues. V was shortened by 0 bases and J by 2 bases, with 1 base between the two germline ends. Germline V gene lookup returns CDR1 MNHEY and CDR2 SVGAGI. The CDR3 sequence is CASSYSQETQYF. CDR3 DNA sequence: TGTGCCAGCAGTTACTCACAAGAGACCCAGTACTTC.

DNA for the CDR3: TGTGCCAGCAGCTTAATGCGGGATGAGCAGTTCTTC. Protein product: CASSLMRDEQFF. J is TRBJ2-1 and V is TRBV7-2; TRBD2 might be the D (5 bases). Trimming left V 2 bases short and J 8 bases short, with 7 bases between. From germline, CDR1 is SGHTA and CDR2 FQGNSA. The CDR3 has 12 residues. Together with reference TRBV7-2 and TRBJ2-1, the CDR3 gives the full variable domain: GAGVSQSPSNKVTEKGKDVELRCDPISGHTALYWYRQSLGQGLEFLIYFQGNSAPDKSGLPSDRFSAERTGGSVSTLTIQRTQQEDSAVYLCASSLMRDEQFFGPGTRLTVL.

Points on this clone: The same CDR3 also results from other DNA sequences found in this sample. The CDR3 here is CASSLAGTGSFYEQYF. The DNA of the CDR3 is TGCGCCAGCAGCTTGGCCGGGACAGGGTCTTTCTACGAGCAGTACTTC. The genes are TRBV5-1 and TRBJ2-7; 9 bases are shared with TRBD1. Trimming cost V 0 bases and J 3 bases; bases outside gene matches: 7. There are 16 residues in the CDR3. Looked up from germline, CDR1 is SGHRS and CDR2 is YFSETQ.

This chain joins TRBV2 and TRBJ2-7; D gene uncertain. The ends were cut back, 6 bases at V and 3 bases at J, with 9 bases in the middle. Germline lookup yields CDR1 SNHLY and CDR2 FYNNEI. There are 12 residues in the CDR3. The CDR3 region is CASSSLRYEQYF. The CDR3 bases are TGTGCCAGCAGCAGCCTGCGCTACGAGCAGTACTTC.

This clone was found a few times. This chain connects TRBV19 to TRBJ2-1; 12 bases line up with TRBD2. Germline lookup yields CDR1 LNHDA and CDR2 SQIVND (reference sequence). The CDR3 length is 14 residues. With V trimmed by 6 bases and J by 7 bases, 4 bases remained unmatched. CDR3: CASRLAGGPNEQFF. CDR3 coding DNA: TGTGCCAGTAGGCTAGCGGGAGGGCCGAATGAGCAGTTCTTC.

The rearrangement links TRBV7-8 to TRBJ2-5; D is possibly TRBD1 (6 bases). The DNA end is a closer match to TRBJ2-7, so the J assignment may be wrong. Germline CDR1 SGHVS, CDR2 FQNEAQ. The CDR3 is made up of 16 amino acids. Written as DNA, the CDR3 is TGTGCCAGCAGCTTGGCAGGGGCCCGGGTTCCCTACGAGCAGTACTTC. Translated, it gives CASSLAGARVPYEQYF.